This T cell receptor beta chain comes out of a study of blood T cell repertoires in COVID-19 (dated by TCRdb to between 2020 and 2021). Study-level background: Samples covering the acute and convalescent phases of COVID-19 were provided by collaborators in the United States, Italy and Spain. Samples came from the ongoing ImmuneRACE study (first 160 participants) plus 1,254 subjects from 6 global collaborators. The sample metadata nearly always contained a de-identified subject ID, COVID-19 status, age in years and sex. Deeply sampled blood TCRbeta repertoires from subjects exposed to, actively infected with, or recovered from COVID-19 were included in the dataset. The repertoires were made available in a free public database intended to serve as a resource for research on the immune response to SARS-CoV-2. The material from the prospective study consisted of cDNA or gDNA derived from T cells, B-cell-depleted T cells, or PBMCs. HLA class I and class II types, where available, came from metadata supplied by the sample provider rather than from assay-based typing. Here is what the overall study found, with its caveats: Clinical and demographic metadata were provided uncurated, with the amount varying by source and participant.

The collaborating institutions used their own protocols to collect whole blood in K2EDTA tubes. For TCRbeta analysis, collaborator samples were shipped as frozen whole blood, as isolated PBMCs, or as DNA extracted from either sample type. The immunoSEQ Assay, a bias-controlled multiplex PCR, was used to amplify TCRbeta CDR3 regions from genomic DNA. The source study handled its data this way. Within the assay, amplification of reference gene primers was used to estimate how many nucleated cells each sample contained. To quantify the absolute abundance of each unique TCRbeta CDR3 rearrangement, sequence reads were collapsed and filtered. For each sample, productive Simpson clonality was calculated as the square root of Simpson's diversity index across productive rearrangements. This immuneACCESS table, as held by TCRdb, lists in-frame sequences with V and J called but not all clones. Of the missing ones, under half trace to an unresolved V gene in checked studies; the others have no known cause. The V and J calls and clone size are taken from that table; D and trimming were inferred from the DNA. The sample table shows more than 35,000 clones, and about nine tenths are seen once. The ten largest make up 20% of the sample.

Comment on this clone: This receptor's antigen is unknown. No base quality values were provided; no much bigger clone lies one nucleotide off.

Taken from the germline V gene (reference sequence), the CDR1 and CDR2 loops are GTSNPN and SVGIG. Reading from cysteine to phenylalanine, the CDR3 counts 12 amino acids. Only the CDR3 part of the read is kept: 36 bases, read in frame from the first base. V is pared back by 4 bases and J by 4 bases, with 9 bases lying between the germline termini. The sequence joins TRBV30 to TRBJ2-3; TRBD1 might be the D gene, on 6 matching bases. The sequenced material came from peripheral blood. This TCR derives from a man between 60 and 75 years old with acute or convalescent COVID-19. The CDR3 protein: CAWTPGADTQYF. DNA sequence: TGTGCCTGGACCCCAGGGGCAGATACGCAGTATTTT.